This T cell receptor (beta chain) appears in the sequencing data of a study of shared clonotypes between healthy human individuals. This CDR3 has 13 amino acids. Germline V gives CDR1 GTSNPN, CDR2 SVGIG (reference sequence). The V end lost 4 bases, the J end lost 1 base, and 10 bases lay between the germline ends. Whole-study results and caveats: How much donors shared clonotypes was expected to be affected by sequencing depth.

Data came from immunoSEQ multiplex PCR; TCRdb stores just in-frame clones and leaves some out. The sample consists of 2 million to 2.5 million clones, approximately 96% of them appearing once. With regard to this clone: What it recognizes is unknown.

The gene calls are TRBV30 and TRBJ1-1; maybe TRBD1 (5 bases). The sequence was obtained from a man younger than 30 in good health. Sequencing was performed on naive CD4+ T cells sorted from blood. Indicated subset: CD45RA+ positively selected. For the CDR3, the DNA is TGTGCCTGGACGGGACTGACGAACACTGAAGCTTTCTTT. It is translated as CAWTGLTNTEAFF. The full variable domain, in which reference TRBV30 and TRBJ1-1 provide the parts outside the CDR3, is SQTIHQWPATLVQPVGSPLSLECTVEGTSNPNLYWYRQAAGRGLQLLFYSVGIGQISSEVPQNLSASRPQDRQFILSSKKLLLSDSGFYLCAWTGLTNTEAFFGQGTRLTVV.